Sequencing of this T cell receptor beta chain was carried out in a study of OX40 agonist ivuxolimab in advanced cancers. Profiled with immunoSEQ multiplex PCR; TCRdb holds only in-frame clones, not every one. The sample contains approximately 65,000 clones, about 92% of which appear only once. Worth noting for this clone: Its cognate antigen is unknown.

Autoimmune disease history or systemic immunosuppression excluded patients. Study outcomes and limitations: Antigens targeted by the expanded peripheral T cells were not determined. CD4+ T cells averaged fewer expanded clones than CD8+ T cells. At doses 0.1 to 3.0 mg/kg, CD4+ and CD8+ clones expanded.

Sequenced here: CD4+ or CD8+ T cells sorted from blood, sampled in a trial of the OX40 agonist ivuxolimab. This TCR was sampled from an adult with an advanced solid tumor such as melanoma, head and neck, liver or kidney cancer.

The CDR3 spells CASSSVAGGHTDTQYF. CDR3 coding DNA: TGCGCCAGCAGCTCCGTAGCGGGGGGGCATACAGATACGCAGTATTTT. The rearrangement joins TRBV5-1 to TRBJ2-3, with 11 nucleotides matching TRBD2. This CDR3 has 16 amino acids. CDR1 SGHRS and CDR2 YFSETQ come from the germline V gene. The trim removed 3 bases at V and 3 bases at J, leaving 6 bases unmatched.